This section outlines one T cell receptor (beta chain) sequence together with its context. Clones were read by immunoSEQ multiplex PCR, and TCRdb kept only the in-frame ones, dropping some. The repertoire has 78,000 or so clones, about 90% of them found once; the top ten carry about 1.5%. The data derive from a study of T cell changes during pregnancy in multiple sclerosis. The CDR3 loop spans 16 amino acids. The V gene's germline CDR1 is LNHDA and CDR2 SQIVND (reference sequence). V was clipped by 6 bases and J by 5 bases; unmatched bases: 11. The chain is built from TRBV19 and TRBJ2-2; TRBD2 matches at 8 bases. This TCR came from a female donor with multiple sclerosis, enrolled in a pregnancy study. The source material was peripheral blood, sampled before pregnancy. The CDR3 DNA follows: TGTGCCAGTAGAAGCGGGGGCGCGGGCATAACCGGGGAGCTGTTTTTT. It translates to CASRSGGAGITGELFF.